The present entry profiles one T cell receptor (beta chain) with its context. The sample belongs to a study of blood T cell repertoires in COVID-19. Study information: Samples taken during acute and convalescent COVID-19 were collected in the United States, Italy and Spain. Sources were T cells, B-cell-depleted T cells, or PBMCs; the material itself was cDNA or gDNA.

Study processing details: Researchers report that nucleated cell counts were estimated from reference gene primer amplification. Using immunoSEQ multiplex PCR, the repertoire was profiled, and TCRdb retains in-frame clones only, with some absent. From that table come the V and J calls and clone size; the DNA was used to work out D and trimming. The repertoire has around 280,000 clones, about 85% of them found once; the top ten carry over 2%. The TCR comes from a woman aged 50 to 60 who had recovered from COVID-19. The sequencing sample was made of peripheral blood.

The CDR3 sequence: CASSFPGLEDPPYF. In nucleotides, the CDR3 is TGTGCCAGCAGCTTTCCGGGACTAGAGGACCCTCCGTACTTC. The rearrangement joins TRBV11-3 to TRBJ2-5, with 8 nucleotides matching TRBD2. The V and J ends lost 3 bases and 13 bases, in that order; junction bases with no gene match: 13. The CDR3 consists of 14 residues. Germline lookup yields CDR1 SGHNT and CDR2 YENEEA. Complete variable domain (other parts from reference TRBV11-3 and TRBJ2-5): EAGVVQSPRYKIIEKKQPVAFWCNPISGHNTLYWYLQNLGQGPELLIRYENEEAVDDSQLPKDRFSAERLKGVDSTLKIQPAELGDSAVYLCASSFPGLEDPPYFGPGTRLLVL.